This T cell receptor (beta chain) was captured in a study of prognosis after radiotherapy for stage I lung cancer. Study overall: From early 2018 through early 2019, patients with stage I non-small cell lung cancer were enrolled. Findings of the study overall: Frequencies of TRBV and TRBJ gene use reportedly varied by whether patients had metastases.

This CDR3 is 13 amino acids long. The germline V gene has CDR1 SQVTM and CDR2 ANQGSEA. Genomic DNA yielded TCR beta CDR3, amplified by two-round multiplex PCR. With primers specific to each TRBV and TRBJ gene, the first-round PCR was performed. From the multiplex PCR reads, TCRdb called clonotypes with MiXCR, one entry per CDR3 protein. The sample lists over 45,000 distinct CDR3 sequences, roughly 29% occurring once. This clonotype has more than one count but fewer than ten. Its antigen remains unidentified. This clone may be a read error of a much larger clone one base away. The V gene is TRBV29-1, the J gene TRBJ2-5, with D possibly called TRBD1 or TRBD2 (5 bases each). The material was PBMCs, obtained before or after stereotactic body radiation therapy (not recorded which). This clonotype was obtained from a donor older than 45 with non-small cell lung cancer. The CDR3 sequence: CRVPGPVVETQYF. The CDR3 region has the DNA TGCAGAGTGCCGGGACCGGTGGTGGAGACCCAGTACTTC.